This entry lists 10 T cell receptor beta chains sequenced from one sample in a study of T-cell reconstitution after alpha-beta-depleted transplantation in children. Unique molecular identifiers were incorporated during preparation of the TCRbeta library. MiXCR, run by TCRdb on the PCR reads, gives a single entry per CDR3 protein. The repertoire has just over 350,000 distinct CDR3 sequences, 13% of them found once; the top ten carry around 4.5%. This material consisted of PBMCs, taken from the stem cell graft. The receptors originated from a human donor who donated a stem cell graft to a child with Fanconi anemia.

The chain has TRBV18 and TRBJ1-2, with D maybe TRBD1 (6 bases). V was trimmed by 3 bases and J by 0 bases, leaving 14 bases between them. In germline, CDR1 is KGHSH, CDR2 LQKENI. The CDR3 covers 16 residues. The DNA of the CDR3 is TGTGCCAGCTCACCCGATTGGGGGCAGGCTAACTATGGCTACACCTTC. This translates into CASSPDWGQANYGYTF.

This clonotype has a handful of counts. The chain has TRBV3-1 and TRBJ2-5, with 10 bases fitting TRBD2. CDR1 and CDR2 from the germline V gene are LGHDT and YNNKEL (reference sequence). The CDR3 spans 19 residues. Unmatched junction bases numbered 12, after V lost 2 bases and J lost 0 bases. The CDR3 coding sequence is TGTGCCAGCAGCCAATATTCTACTAGCGGGGCGACATACCAAGAGACCCAGTACTTC. Translated: CASSQYSTSGATYQETQYF.

This chain links TRBV12-3 or TRBV12-4 with TRBJ2-7; 8 bases map to TRBD2. The CDR3 is 12 amino acids. The V segment lost 3 bases and the J segment 6 bases; nucleotides outside the gene matches: 1. CDR3 protein: CASSFGTSEQYV. In DNA form, the CDR3 reads TGTGCCAGCAGTTTCGGGACTAGCGAGCAGTACGTC.

There are many counts of this clonotype. The chain links TRBV7-2 to TRBJ1-4; D unresolved. The ends were cut back, 4 bases at V and 0 bases at J, with 15 bases in the middle. The CDR3 extends over 17 amino acids. Germline lookup yields CDR1 SGHTA and CDR2 FQGNSA. Here the CDR3 reads CASSYLSPRPTNEKLFF. The CDR3 DNA follows: TGTGCCAGCAGCTACCTTTCCCCAAGACCAACTAATGAAAAACTGTTTTTT.

The chain employs TRBV24-1 and TRBJ2-3; the match to TRBD1 covers 11 bases. J was trimmed by 3 bases and V by 6 bases; bases with no gene match: 4. CDR3 length: 15 residues. Germline V gene data show CDR1 as KGHDR and CDR2 as SFDVKD. CDR3 sequence: CATSKGQGGTDTQYF. CDR3 nucleotide sequence: TGTGCCACCAGTAAGGGACAGGGGGGGACAGATACGCAGTATTTT.

The gene calls are TRBV20-1 and TRBJ2-3, with 7 bases lining up with TRBD2. Germline V gene lookup returns CDR1 DFQATT and CDR2 SNEGSKA (reference sequence). CDR3 length: 16 residues. V trimming: 5 bases; J trimming: 4 bases; junction bases outside the gene matches: 15. The CDR3, as DNA: TGCAGTGCTTCACCTCAGACTAGCTCATGGGCAGATACGCAGTATTTT. This encodes CSASPQTSSWADTQYF.

This clonotype was seen at least ten times. This chain joins TRBV10-3 and TRBJ1-1; D ambiguous. Per germline, CDR1 ENHRY and CDR2 SYGVKD. The CDR3 is 14 residues long. Trimming took off 3 bases at V and 2 bases at J, with 10 bases between the two ends. The CDR3 loop reads CAISERALNTEAFF. CDR3 DNA: TGTGCCATCAGTGAAAGGGCTCTTAACACTGAAGCTTTCTTT.

The chain links TRBV6-5 to TRBJ1-5; TRBD1 might be the D (6 bases). Trimming removed 4 bases at V and 11 bases at J, with 15 bases between. Germline V gene sequence: CDR1 MNHEY, CDR2 SVGAGI. This CDR3 region has 13 residues. CDR3 nucleotides: TGTGCCAGCAGTTCTACAGGGACGATGGCCCAGCATTTT. This codes for CASSSTGTMAQHF.

This clonotype was detected many times. The chain has TRBV5-1 and TRBJ2-2, with D possibly being TRBD2 (5 bases). The CDR3 contains 15 residues. The V gene lost 0 bases and the J gene lost 6 bases, with 12 bases spanning the gap. Germline V gives CDR1 SGHRS, CDR2 YFSETQ. The CDR3, as DNA: TGCGCCAGCAGCTTGGAACGGAACGGGGCCGGGGAGCTGTTTTTT. It specifies CASSLERNGAGELFF.

The chain joins TRBV6-2 or TRBV6-3 to TRBJ1-5, with 7 bases matching TRBD1. The CDR3 has 15 amino acids. V shed 2 bases, J shed 5 bases, and the junction held 6 bases outside the gene matches. CDR1 is MNHEY and CDR2 is SVGEGT in the germline V gene. DNA of the CDR3: TGTGCCAGCAGTTACCGATCCAGGGGGTATCAGCCCCAGCATTTT. It codes for CASSYRSRGYQPQHF.